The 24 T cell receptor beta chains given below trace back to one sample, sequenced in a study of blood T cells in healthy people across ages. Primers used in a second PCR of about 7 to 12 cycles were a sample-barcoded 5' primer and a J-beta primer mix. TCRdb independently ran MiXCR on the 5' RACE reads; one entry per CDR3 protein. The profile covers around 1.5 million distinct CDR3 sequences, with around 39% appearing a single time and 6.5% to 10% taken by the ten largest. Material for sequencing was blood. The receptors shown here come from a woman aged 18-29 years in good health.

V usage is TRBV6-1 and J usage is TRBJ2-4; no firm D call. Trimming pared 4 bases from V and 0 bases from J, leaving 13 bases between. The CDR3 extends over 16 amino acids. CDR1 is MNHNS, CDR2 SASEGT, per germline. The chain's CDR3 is CASSASLVGAKNIQYF. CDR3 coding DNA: TGTGCCAGCAGTGCGAGCTTGGTGGGAGCCAAAAACATTCAGTACTTC.

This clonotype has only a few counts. The CDR3 protein is CSAREMGQGLNIQYF. The CDR3 bases are TGCAGTGCTAGAGAGATGGGACAGGGGTTAAACATTCAGTACTTC. The chain is built from TRBV20-1 and TRBJ2-4; 10 nucleotides agree with TRBD1. Germline CDR1 and CDR2: DFQATT and SNEGSKA (reference sequence). The CDR3 is made up of 15 amino acids. The V gene end was trimmed by 0 bases and the J gene end by 6 bases; junction bases not matched to a gene: 5.

CDR3 amino acids: CASSPDRRDNQPQHF. As DNA, the CDR3 is TGTGCCAGCAGTCCAGACAGGAGGGACAATCAGCCCCAGCATTTT. The genes are TRBV27 and TRBJ1-5; possible D gene TRBD1, 6 bases. This CDR3 has 15 amino acids. Trimming stripped 5 bases from V and 3 bases from J, with 14 bases between. Germline assignment: CDR1 MNHEY and CDR2 SMNVEV (reference sequence).

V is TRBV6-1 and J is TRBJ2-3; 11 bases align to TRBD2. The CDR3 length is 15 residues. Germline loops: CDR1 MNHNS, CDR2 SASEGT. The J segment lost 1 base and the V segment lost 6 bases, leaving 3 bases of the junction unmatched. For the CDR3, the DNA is TGTGCCAGCAGCACTAGCGGGGGAGGCACAGATACGCAGTATTTT. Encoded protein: CASSTSGGGTDTQYF.

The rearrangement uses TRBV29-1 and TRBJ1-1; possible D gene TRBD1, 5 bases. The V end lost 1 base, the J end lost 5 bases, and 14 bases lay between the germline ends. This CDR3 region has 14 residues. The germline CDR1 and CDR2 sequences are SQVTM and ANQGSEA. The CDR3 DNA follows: TGCAGCGTTGAAGCTGGGGCGGCGGGGACTGAAGCTTTCTTT. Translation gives CSVEAGAAGTEAFF.

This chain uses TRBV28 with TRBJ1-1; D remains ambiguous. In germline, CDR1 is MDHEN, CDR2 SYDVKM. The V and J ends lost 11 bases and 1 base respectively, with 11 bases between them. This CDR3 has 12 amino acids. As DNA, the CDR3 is TGTGCCGGCCACGGACCGAACACTGAAGCTTTCTTT. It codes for CAGHGPNTEAFF. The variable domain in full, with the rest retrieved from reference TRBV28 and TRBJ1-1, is DVKVTQSSRYLVKRTGEKVFLECVQDMDHENMFWYRQDPGLGLRLIYFSYDVKMKEKGDIPEGYSVSREKKERFSLILESASTNQTSMYLCAGHGPNTEAFFGQGTRLTVV.

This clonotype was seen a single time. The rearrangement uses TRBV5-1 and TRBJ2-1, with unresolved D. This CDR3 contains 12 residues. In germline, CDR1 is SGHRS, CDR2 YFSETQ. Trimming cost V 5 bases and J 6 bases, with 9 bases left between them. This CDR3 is CASRYGRNEQFF. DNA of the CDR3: TGCGCCAGCAGGTACGGTCGCAATGAGCAGTTCTTC.

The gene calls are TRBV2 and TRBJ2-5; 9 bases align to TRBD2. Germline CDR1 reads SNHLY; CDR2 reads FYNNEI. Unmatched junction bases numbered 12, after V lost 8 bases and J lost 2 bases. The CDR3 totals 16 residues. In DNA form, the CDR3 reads TGTGCCAGCCGCACATCGGGACTAGCCTATCAAGAGACCCAGTACTTC. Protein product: CASRTSGLAYQETQYF.

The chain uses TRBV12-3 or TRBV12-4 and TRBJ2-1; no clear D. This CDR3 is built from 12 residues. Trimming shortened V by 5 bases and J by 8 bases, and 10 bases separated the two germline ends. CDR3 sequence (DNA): TGTGCCAGCAGTCGACTTTCCGATGAGCAGTTCTTC. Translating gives CASSRLSDEQFF.

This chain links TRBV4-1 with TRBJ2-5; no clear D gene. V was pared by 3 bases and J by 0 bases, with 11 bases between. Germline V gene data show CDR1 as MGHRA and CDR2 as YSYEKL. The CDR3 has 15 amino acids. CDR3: CASSHADSNQETQYF. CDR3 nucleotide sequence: TGCGCCAGCAGCCACGCAGACTCAAACCAAGAGACCCAGTACTTC.

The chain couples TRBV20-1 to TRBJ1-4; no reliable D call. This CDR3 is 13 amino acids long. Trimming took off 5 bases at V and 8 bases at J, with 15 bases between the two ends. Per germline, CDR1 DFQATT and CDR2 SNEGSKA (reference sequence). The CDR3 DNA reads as TGCAGTGCTGGACGGTACTCCATAGAAAAACTGTTTTTT. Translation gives CSAGRYSIEKLFF.

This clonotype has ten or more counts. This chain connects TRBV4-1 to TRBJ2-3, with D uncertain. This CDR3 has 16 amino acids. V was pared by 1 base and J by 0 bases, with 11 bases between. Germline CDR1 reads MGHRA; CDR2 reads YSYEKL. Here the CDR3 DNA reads TGCGCCAGCAGCCAAGGGGTAGCCTCCAGCACAGATACGCAGTATTTT. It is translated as CASSQGVASSTDTQYF.

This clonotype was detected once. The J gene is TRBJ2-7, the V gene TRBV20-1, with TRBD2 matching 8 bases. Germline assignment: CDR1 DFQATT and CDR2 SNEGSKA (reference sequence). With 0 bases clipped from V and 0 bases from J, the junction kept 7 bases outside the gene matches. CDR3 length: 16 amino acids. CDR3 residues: CSARDLAGRSSYEQYF. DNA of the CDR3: TGCAGTGCTAGAGATCTAGCGGGCCGAAGCTCCTACGAGCAGTACTTC.

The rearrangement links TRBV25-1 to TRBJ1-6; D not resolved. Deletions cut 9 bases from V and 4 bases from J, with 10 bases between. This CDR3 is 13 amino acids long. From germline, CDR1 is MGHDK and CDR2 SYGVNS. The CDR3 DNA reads TGTGCCAGTTCCCCCCGGTATAATTCACCCCTCCACTTT. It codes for CASSPRYNSPLHF. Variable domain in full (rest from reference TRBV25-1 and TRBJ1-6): EADIYQTPRYLVIGTGKKITLECSQTMGHDKMYWYQQDPGMELHLIHYSYGVNSTEKGDLSSESTVSRIRTEHFPLTLESARPSHTSQYLCASSPRYNSPLHFGNGTRLTVT.

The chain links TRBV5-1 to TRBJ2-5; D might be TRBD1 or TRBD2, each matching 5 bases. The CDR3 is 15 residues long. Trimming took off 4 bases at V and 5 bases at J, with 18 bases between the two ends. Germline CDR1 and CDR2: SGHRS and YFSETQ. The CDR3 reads CASSPGTQSLETQYF. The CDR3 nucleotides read TGCGCCAGCAGCCCTGGGACCCAGAGTCTCGAGACCCAGTACTTC.

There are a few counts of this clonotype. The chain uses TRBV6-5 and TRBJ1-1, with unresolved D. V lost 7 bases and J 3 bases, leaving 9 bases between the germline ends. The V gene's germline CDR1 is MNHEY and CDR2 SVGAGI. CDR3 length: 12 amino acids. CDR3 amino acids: CASKQGYTEAFF. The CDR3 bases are TGTGCCAGCAAACAAGGGTACACTGAAGCTTTCTTT.

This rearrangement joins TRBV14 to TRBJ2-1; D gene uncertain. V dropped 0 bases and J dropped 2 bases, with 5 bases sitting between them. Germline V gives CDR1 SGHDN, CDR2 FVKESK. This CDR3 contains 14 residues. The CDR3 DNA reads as TGTGCCAGCAGCCAAGATATAGCCTACAATGAGCAGTTCTTC. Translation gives CASSQDIAYNEQFF.

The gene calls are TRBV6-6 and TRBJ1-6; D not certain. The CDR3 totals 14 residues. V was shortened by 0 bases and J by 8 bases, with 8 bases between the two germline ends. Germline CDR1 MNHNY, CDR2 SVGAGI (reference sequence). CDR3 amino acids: CASSYSPSDSPLHF. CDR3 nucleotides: TGTGCCAGCAGTTACTCACCGTCGGATTCACCCCTCCACTTT.

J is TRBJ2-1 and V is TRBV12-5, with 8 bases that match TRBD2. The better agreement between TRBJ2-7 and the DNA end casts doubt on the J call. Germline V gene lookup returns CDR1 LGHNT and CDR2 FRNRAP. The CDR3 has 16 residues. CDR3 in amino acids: CASAPGTSGLYNEQYF. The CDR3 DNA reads TGTGCTAGTGCCCCAGGTACTAGCGGACTATACAATGAGCAGTACTTC.

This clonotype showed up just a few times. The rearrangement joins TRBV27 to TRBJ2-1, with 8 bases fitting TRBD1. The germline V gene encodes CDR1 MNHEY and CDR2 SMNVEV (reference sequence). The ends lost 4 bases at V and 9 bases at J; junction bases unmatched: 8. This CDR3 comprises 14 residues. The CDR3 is CASSSQGAFGEQFF. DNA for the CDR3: TGTGCCAGCAGTTCGCAGGGGGCTTTTGGTGAGCAGTTCTTC.

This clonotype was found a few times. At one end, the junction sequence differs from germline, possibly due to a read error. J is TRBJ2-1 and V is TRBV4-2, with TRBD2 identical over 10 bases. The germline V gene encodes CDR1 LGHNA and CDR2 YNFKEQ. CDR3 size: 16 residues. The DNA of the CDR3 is TGTGCCAGCAGCCTTAGCGGGGGGACCTCCTCCAATGAGCAGTTCTTC. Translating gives CASSLSGGTSSNEQFF.

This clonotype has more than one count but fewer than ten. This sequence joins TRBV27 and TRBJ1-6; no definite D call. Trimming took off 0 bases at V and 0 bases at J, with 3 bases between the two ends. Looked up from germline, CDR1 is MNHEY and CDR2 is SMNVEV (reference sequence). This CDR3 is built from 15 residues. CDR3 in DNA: TGTGCCAGCAGTTTATCTCCCTCCTATAATTCACCCCTCCACTTT. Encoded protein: CASSLSPSYNSPLHF.

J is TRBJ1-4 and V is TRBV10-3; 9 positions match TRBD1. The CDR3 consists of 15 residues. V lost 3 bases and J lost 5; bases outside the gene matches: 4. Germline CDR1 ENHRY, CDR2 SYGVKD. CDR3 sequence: CAISETGQGNEKLFF. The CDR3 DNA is TGTGCCATCAGTGAAACGGGACAGGGCAATGAAAAACTGTTTTTT.

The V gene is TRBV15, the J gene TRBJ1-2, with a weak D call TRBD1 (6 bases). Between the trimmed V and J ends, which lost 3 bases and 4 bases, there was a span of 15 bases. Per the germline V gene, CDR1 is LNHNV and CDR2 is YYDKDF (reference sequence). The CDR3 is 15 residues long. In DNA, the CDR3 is TGTGCCACCAGCAGCCCAGGGGCCTCATTCTATGGCTACACCTTC. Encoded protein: CATSSPGASFYGYTF.